This T cell receptor beta chain was documented in a study of CD8+ T cells in alopecia areata. Study-wide points: Expanded CD8+ clones among the top 100, as well as scalp clonality, were significantly decreased by tofacitinib.

Worth noting for this clone: As yet, its antigen is unknown.

Following extraction, RNA underwent reverse transcription to cDNA, which served as the sequencing template. Clones were read by immunoSEQ multiplex PCR, and TCRdb kept only the in-frame ones, dropping some. The sample shows roughly 110,000 clones, roughly three fifths of them seen only once. Treatment reported: oral pan-JAK inhibitor, 5-10 mg twice daily. Peripheral blood and lesional scalp punch biopsies were taken from alopecia areata patients. CD4+ and CD8+ T cells were sorted from PBMCs. CDR3 length: 15 residues. Germline V gene data show CDR1 as MGHRA and CDR2 as YSYEKL. Trimming removed 6 bases from V and 4 bases from J; junction bases left unmatched: 5.

This TCR derives from a human donor with alopecia areata. This material consisted of CD8+ T cells sorted from blood, taken at week 24, from a patient treated with tofacitinib. V gene TRBV4-1 combines with J gene TRBJ2-5, with 13 nucleotides matching TRBD2. CDR3 in amino acids: CASSLLAGGRETQYF. The CDR3 bases are TGCGCCAGCAGTCTACTAGCGGGGGGGAGAGAGACCCAGTACTTC.